The clone carrying this T cell receptor (beta chain) was counted a few times. Antigen: not known. This CDR3 has 13 residues. Trimming shortened V by 5 bases and J by 5 bases, and 12 bases separated the two germline ends. Germline loops: CDR1 SGHDT, CDR2 YYEEEE. The data belong to a study of beta chain features in type 1 diabetes. Background on the study: Age, gender and cell yields were similar between patients and healthy donors.

Study-level findings and limits: There was a moderate but significant shortening of TCRB CDR3s in all four CD4+ subsets of Type 1 diabetes patients. Comparison showed that naive, central memory and Treg TCRB repertoires appeared more similar among patients than among healthy donors.

Cells sorted by CD45RO/CCR7/CD25/CD127/CD95/CD27 comprised CD4+ naive, central memory, regulatory and stem cell-like memory cells. Sorting produced populations that all topped 95% purity. Expressed TCRB transcripts were sequenced, since all the RNA that had been isolated was reverse transcribed. Profiling relied on immunoSEQ multiplex PCR, and the TCRdb table lists in-frame clones only, not all of them. The profile covers over 650,000 clones, with more than 12% appearing a single time and 0.035% to 0.045% taken by the ten largest. The TCR comes from a man younger than 30 with type 1 diabetes. The sequencing input was naive CD4+ T cells from blood. The V gene is TRBV5-6, the J gene TRBJ2-3; tentative D call: TRBD2 (5 bases). CDR3 nucleotides: TGTGCCAGCAGTGTGAGCCGGGGAGATACGCAGTATTTT. Protein sequence: CASSVSRGDTQYF.